Following are 6 T cell receptor beta chains from one sample sequenced in a study of blood T cell repertoires in COVID-19 (dated by TCRdb to the early 2020s). The library came from the immunoSEQ multiplex PCR assay. As stored in TCRdb, this immuneACCESS dataset retains in-frame rearrangements with V and J assigned. A fraction of the clones does not appear; measured against another copy, unresolved V genes explain less than half of the discrepancy, and the remainder lacks a known reason. The sample table holds fewer than 200,000 clones, of which about 79% were seen once. The ten top clones hold 26% of the sample. Input material: peripheral blood. These receptors came from an older woman with acute or convalescent COVID-19.

The V and J genes are TRBV5-4 and TRBJ2-1; 9 bases agree with TRBD1. The germline CDR1 and CDR2 sequences are SGHNT and YYREEE (reference sequence). The CDR3 is 15 residues long. V was clipped by 4 bases and J by 10 bases; unmatched bases: 12. The CDR3 DNA is TGTGCCAGCAGCCTAGCCGGGACAGGGAAAAGCGAGCAGTTCTTC. Its protein product is CASSLAGTGKSEQFF. Variable domain in full (rest from reference TRBV5-4 and TRBJ2-1): ETGVTQSPTHLIKTRGQQVTLRCSSQSGHNTVSWYQQALGQGPQFIFQYYREEENGRGNFPPRFSGLQFPNYSSELNVNALELDDSALYLCASSLAGTGKSEQFFGPGTRLTVL.

The chain couples TRBV29-1 to TRBJ2-2; weak D call: TRBD1 (6 bases). Trimming left V 2 bases short and J 0 bases short, with 13 bases between. This CDR3 is built from 16 residues. The germline V gene encodes CDR1 SQVTM and CDR2 ANQGSEA. CDR3 sequence (DNA): TGCAGCGTTGAAACCCCGGGACAAGCGAACACCGGGGAGCTGTTTTTT. It translates to CSVETPGQANTGELFF.

The chain employs TRBV21-1 and TRBJ2-3; the D segment call TRBD1 is taken from the table without a DNA check. TRBV21-1 is a recognized pseudogene. This CDR3 contains 15 residues. CDR3 DNA: TGTGCCAAAACGTCCCGGCGGACAGGGGGACGTACGCAGTATTTT. This sequence encodes CAKTSRRTGGRTQYF.

The rearrangement links TRBV21-1 to TRBJ1-1; TRBD1, as called in the table, went unchecked against the DNA. TRBV21-1 is shown as a pseudogene. This CDR3 contains 14 residues. The CDR3 sequence: CAREVWWQGATAFF. For the CDR3, the DNA is TGTGCCAGGGAGGTCTGGTGGCAGGGGGCAACGGCTTTCTTT.

This chain joins TRBV19 and TRBJ1-2; D is unclear. CDR1 is LNHDA, CDR2 SQIVND, per germline (reference sequence). The V and J ends lost 4 bases and 2 bases respectively, with 8 bases between them. This CDR3 spans 13 amino acids. The CDR3 sequence: CASSRHSNYGYTF. In DNA form, the CDR3 reads TGTGCCAGTAGTAGACACTCCAACTATGGCTACACCTTC.

The chain uses TRBV5-1 and TRBJ2-1; 14 nucleotides agree with TRBD2. This CDR3 contains 17 residues. V lost 2 bases and J lost 0; bases outside the gene matches: 1. Germline CDR1 is SGHRS and CDR2 is YFSETQ. The CDR3 reads CASSFGTSGGSYNEQFF. The CDR3 DNA follows: TGCGCCAGCAGCTTTGGGACTAGCGGGGGCTCCTACAATGAGCAGTTCTTC.